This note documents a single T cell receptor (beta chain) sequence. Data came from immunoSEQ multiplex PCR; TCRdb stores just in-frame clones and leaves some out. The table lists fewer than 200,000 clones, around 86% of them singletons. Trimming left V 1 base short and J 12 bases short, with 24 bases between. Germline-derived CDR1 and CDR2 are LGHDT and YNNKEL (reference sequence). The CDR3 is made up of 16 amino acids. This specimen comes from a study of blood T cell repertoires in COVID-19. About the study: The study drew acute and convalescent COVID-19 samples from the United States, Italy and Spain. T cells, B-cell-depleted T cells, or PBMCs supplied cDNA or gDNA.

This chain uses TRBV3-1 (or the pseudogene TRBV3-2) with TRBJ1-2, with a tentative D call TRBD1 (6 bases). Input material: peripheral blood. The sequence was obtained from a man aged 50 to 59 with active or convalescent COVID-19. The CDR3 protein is CASSQGVGGGVCEHTF. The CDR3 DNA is TGTGCCAGCAGCCAAGGCGTCGGAGGGGGGGTTTGTGAGCACACCTTC.